The T cell receptor (beta chain) described here comes from a study of T cell repertoires in cytomegalovirus infection. Study summary: Indications came from public TCR beta signatures; they pointed to CMV infection and to a matching HLA type.

Germline V gene lookup returns CDR1 DFQATT and CDR2 SNEGSKA (reference sequence). The CDR3 runs to 14 residues. V was pared by 5 bases and J by 3 bases, with 14 bases between. Notes on the study in general: HLA-C-restricted CMV clonotypes gave the most frequent clonotype in two of eight donors. Cumulated frequencies of public TCR beta families served to identify carriers of CMV plus the relevant HLA.

This clonotype was recorded only once. What it binds is not known. In TCRdb, the reads were re-called with MiXCR into one record per CDR3 protein. Here the sample spans 680,000 or so distinct CDR3 sequences, roughly a third being singletons. This TCR was recovered from a human donor in good health (CMV status not recorded). Some clones in this sample may be carry-over from other donors' samples. The chain joins TRBV20-1 to TRBJ2-1; D possibly corresponds to TRBD2 (5 bases). The specimen sequenced was PBMCs. The CDR3 loop is CSALAPDSYNEQFF. CDR3 nucleotides: TGCAGTGCTTTAGCGCCAGATAGCTACAATGAGCAGTTCTTC.